Below, 14 T cell receptor beta chains from the same sample are listed, as sequenced in a study of naive and memory T cell subsets. A UMI-containing oligonucleotide was joined by 3' ligation to the TCR cDNA template. Ligated cDNA underwent four rounds of PCR with nested alpha and beta constant region primers and SP2. TCRdb re-derived calls from the 5' RACE reads in MiXCR, one entry per CDR3 protein. Among more than 55,000 distinct CDR3 sequences listed, 6% to 8.5% were seen once. These receptors were collected from a female donor in good health.

This clonotype was seen repeatedly, ten times or more. The V gene is TRBV6-5, the J gene TRBJ2-7; 9 bases agree with TRBD2. The CDR3 runs 15 residues. CDR1 and CDR2 from the germline V gene are MNHEY and SVGAGI. J lost 3 bases, V lost 9 bases, and 12 bases had no gene match. For the CDR3, the DNA is TGTGCCAGTAGGACCCCGGGACTAGCTGTCTACGAGCAGTACTTC. Residues: CASRTPGLAVYEQYF.

This clonotype was seen repeatedly, ten times or more. The chain has TRBV3-1 and TRBJ1-1; 7 nucleotides agree with TRBD1. V dropped 3 bases and J dropped 5; count of bases not matched to a gene: 15. The CDR3 loop spans 17 amino acids. From germline, CDR1 is LGHDT and CDR2 YNNKEL (reference sequence). CDR3 loop: CASSHLRPGTVRTEAFF. CDR3 sequence (DNA): TGTGCCAGCAGCCACCTACGACCCGGGACAGTTCGTACTGAAGCTTTCTTT.

At least ten counts were recorded for this clonotype. V is TRBV9 and J is TRBJ2-5; the D is unclear. The germline V gene has CDR1 SGDLS and CDR2 YYNGEE. V lost 4 bases, J lost 2 bases, and 15 bases lay in between. The CDR3 loop spans 15 amino acids. DNA for the CDR3: TGTGCCAGCAGCCCAACCGGGCAGACACAAGAGACCCAGTACTTC. Amino acids: CASSPTGQTQETQYF.

As DNA, the CDR3 is TGCGCCAGCAGCACATCTCAGGAGCAGTACTTC. Its translation: CASSTSQEQYF. The chain has TRBV5-1 and TRBJ2-7; no reliable D call. The length of the CDR3 is 11 residues. Germline V CDR1 and CDR2: SGHRS, YFSETQ. The V and J ends lost 4 bases and 7 bases respectively, with 9 bases between them. Filled out from reference TRBV5-1 and TRBJ2-7, the complete variable domain reads KAGVTQTPRYLIKTRGQQVTLSCSPISGHRSVSWYQQTPGQGLQFLFEYFSETQRNKGNFPGRFSGRQFSNSRSEMNVSTLELGDSALYLCASSTSQEQYFGPGTRLTVT.

This clonotype came up a few times. This sequence joins TRBV7-6 and TRBJ1-1; possibly TRBD1 for D (6 bases). Deletions cut 1 base from V and 5 bases from J, with 14 bases between. This CDR3 is 15 amino acids long. From germline, CDR1 is SGHVS and CDR2 FNYEAQ. The DNA for the CDR3 is TGTGCCAGCAGCTTAGAGTGGGGGCGAAGGACTGAAGCTTTCTTT. Translation: CASSLEWGRRTEAFF.

At least ten counts were recorded for this clonotype. The V and J genes are TRBV6-6 and TRBJ1-1, with a tentative D call TRBD1 (5 bases). CDR1 MNHNY and CDR2 SVGAGI come from the germline V gene (reference sequence). V shed 6 bases and J shed 4 bases, with 15 bases lying between them. The CDR3 has 14 amino acids. Here the CDR3 reads CASSRGRTSTEAFF. CDR3 bases: TGTGCCAGCAGCCGGGGACGGACCAGCACTGAAGCTTTCTTT.

The chain combines TRBV7-2 with TRBJ2-3, with D possibly TRBD2 on 6 matching bases. Trimming pared 1 base from V and 0 bases from J, leaving 11 bases between. The CDR3 contains 16 residues. Germline V lookup: CDR1 SGHTA, CDR2 FQGNSA. Written as DNA, the CDR3 is TGTGCCAGCAGCTTAGTTGGCGGGGCTAGCACAGATACGCAGTATTTT. As protein: CASSLVGGASTDTQYF.

This clonotype was picked up many times. The rearrangement uses TRBV6-2 or TRBV6-3 and TRBJ1-5; weak D call: TRBD1 (6 bases). The CDR3 has 19 residues. CDR1 is MNHEY and CDR2 is SVGEGT in the germline V gene. The V end was cut by 2 bases, the J end by 2 bases, with 22 bases between. The CDR3 DNA follows: TGTGCCAGCAGTTACCTACAGGGACTTACCCTCTTGGGCAATCAGCCCCAGCATTTT. This encodes CASSYLQGLTLLGNQPQHF.

This clonotype was detected ten times or more. The chain carries TRBV6-2 or TRBV6-3 and TRBJ1-1; TRBD1 might be the D (5 bases). CDR1 is MNHEY, CDR2 SVGEGT, per germline. The CDR3 loop spans 14 amino acids. V was cut by 7 bases and J by 5 bases, with 17 bases left in between. The CDR3 here is CASKQREGRTEAFF. The DNA for the CDR3 is TGTGCCAGCAAACAACGCGAGGGGAGGACTGAAGCTTTCTTT.

About this clonotype: A much larger clonotype is one base distant, so this may be a read error. This chain uses TRBV29-1 with TRBJ2-1; D may be TRBD1 (5 bases). Germline V lookup: CDR1 SQVTM, CDR2 ANQGSEA. This CDR3 region has 14 residues. The CDR3 sequence: CSVPAGRAYNERFF. The CDR3 DNA is TGCAGCGTTCCGGCAGGGCGAGCCTACAATGAGCGGTTCTTC.

This clonotype was counted many times. The chain is built from TRBV12-3 or TRBV12-4 and TRBJ1-6, with unresolved D. There are 15 residues in the CDR3. V shed 2 bases and J shed 9 bases, with 14 bases lying between them. CDR3: CASSLSRGSISPLHF. The DNA of the CDR3 is TGTGCCAGCAGTTTAAGTCGGGGTAGTATTTCACCCCTCCACTTT.

Ten or more counts support this clonotype. This chain's CDR3 is CASSSGYSNQPQHF. The CDR3 region has the DNA TGTGCCAGCAGTTCAGGGTATAGCAATCAGCCCCAGCATTTT. This chain uses TRBV6-5 with TRBJ1-5, with D maybe TRBD1 (5 bases). The germline CDR1 and CDR2 sequences are MNHEY and SVGAGI. V shed 4 bases and J shed 0 bases, with 7 bases lying between them. The CDR3 contains 14 residues.

The V gene is TRBV9, the J gene TRBJ2-7, with D tentatively TRBD1 (6 bases). The germline V and J ends were trimmed by 2 bases and 4 bases, with 16 bases remaining between them. Germline assignment: CDR1 SGDLS and CDR2 YYNGEE. The CDR3 is made up of 15 amino acids. CDR3 sequence (DNA): TGTGCCAGCAGCGTTGGACAGAGTGAAGCGTACGAGCAGTACTTC. It codes for CASSVGQSEAYEQYF.

This rearrangement joins TRBV7-2 to TRBJ2-1, with TRBD1 identical over 7 bases. Germline V CDR1 and CDR2: SGHTA, FQGNSA. V was clipped by 4 bases and J by 9 bases; unmatched bases: 21. The CDR3 consists of 18 residues. CDR3 nucleotide sequence: TGTGCCAGCAGCTCCAGCACAATCTCCTACACAGGGGATAGTGAGCAGTTCTTC. Residues: CASSSSTISYTGDSEQFF.